A single T cell receptor beta chain is shown here with its context. What it binds is unknown. Trimming cost V 6 bases and J 8 bases; bases outside gene matches: 7. CDR1 and CDR2 from the germline V gene are PRHDT and FYEKMQ (reference sequence). The CDR3 consists of 15 residues. This sample stems from a study of cytomegalovirus exposure and HLA in healthy donors. Across the whole study: In an earlier analysis, 117 million unique TCR beta sequences were found from some 200 million T cells.

Overall study findings and caveats: As was reported, the HLA-A and HLA-B alleles of most subjects were accurately predicted from TCR beta sequences. Presence/absence analyses rested on an assumption that sequencing depth was roughly uniform across donors. A later analysis showed TCR association rates differing by HLA locus, peaking at DRB1 and lowest at HLA-C.

Primers for the PCR totalled 60 Vbeta and 13 Jbeta. Assay used: immunoSEQ multiplex PCR; TCRdb lists only in-frame clones, some missing. This table holds fewer than 250,000 clones, about 88% found once. This chain connects TRBV13 to TRBJ2-1; 13 bases map to TRBD2. Sequenced sample: PBMCs. The origin of this receptor is a woman aged 18-35 years in good health and CMV-seronegative. The CDR3 bases are TGTGCCAGCAGACATACTAGCGGGAGGGGCGATGAGCAGTTCTTC. Translated, it gives CASRHTSGRGDEQFF.